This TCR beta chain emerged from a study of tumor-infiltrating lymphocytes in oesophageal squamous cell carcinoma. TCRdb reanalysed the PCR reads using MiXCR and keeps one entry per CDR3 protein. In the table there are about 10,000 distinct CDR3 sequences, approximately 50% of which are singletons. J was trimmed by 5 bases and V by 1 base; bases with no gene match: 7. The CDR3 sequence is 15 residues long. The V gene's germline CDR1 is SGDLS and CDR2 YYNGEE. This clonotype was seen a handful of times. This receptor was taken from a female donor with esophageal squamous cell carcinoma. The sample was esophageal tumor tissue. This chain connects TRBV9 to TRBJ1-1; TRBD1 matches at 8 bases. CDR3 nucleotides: TGTGCCAGCAGCGTATATGAGACAGGGGTAACTGAAGCTTTCTTT. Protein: CASSVYETGVTEAFF.